Listed below are T cell receptor beta chains from one sample, sequenced in a study of cytomegalovirus exposure and HLA in healthy donors. Profiled with immunoSEQ multiplex PCR; TCRdb holds only in-frame clones, not every one. Of about 130,000 clones in the sample, 65% to 85% were seen once. What was sequenced was PBMCs. The receptors originated from a woman aged 40-49 years in good health and CMV-seronegative. CDR3s include the opening cysteine and the closing phenylalanine or tryptophan. The order of the fields is J gene, V gene, clone size, D gene, CDR3 protein, CDR3 DNA. D genes are given only for firm matches. Clone size is given for some rows only: seen once, a few or many times, or a class if the clone is expanded.

TRBJ1-1	TRBV28	NA	NA	CASSPWREGNTEAFF	TGTGCCAGCAGTCCCTGGAGGGAGGGGAACACTGAAGCTTTCTTT
TRBJ2-2	TRBV5-1	NA	TRBD2	CASSPPGLAGGELFF	TGCGCCAGCAGCCCCCCGGGACTAGCTGGCGGGGAGCTGTTTTTT
TRBJ2-1	TRBV2	NA	TRBD2	CASTRLLADNEQFF	TGTGCCAGCACTCGGTTGCTAGCGGACAATGAGCAGTTCTTC
TRBJ2-7	TRBV4-1	NA	NA	CASSQGGVQYF	TGCGCCAGCAGCCAAGGAGGAGTTCAGTACTTC
TRBJ1-3	TRBV5-8	NA	NA	CASSLADGFSGNTIYF	TGTGCCAGCAGCTTGGCCGACGGGTTCTCTGGAAACACCATATATTTT
TRBJ2-7	TRBV2	NA	TRBD1	CAKGGQTHPIRVYEQYF	TGTGCCAAAGGGGGACAGACACATCCGATAAGGGTCTACGAGCAGTACTTC
TRBJ2-2	TRBV5-1	NA	NA	CASSLAQTNRELFF	TGCGCCAGCAGCTTGGCCCAGACTAACCGGGAGCTGTTTTTT
TRBJ1-6	TRBV2	NA	NA	CASSVQGALTPLHF	TGTGCCAGCAGTGTGCAGGGTGCCTTGACACCCCTCCACTTT
TRBJ2-7	TRBV28	NA	TRBD1	CASSPFRDREYEQYF	TGTGCCAGCAGTCCATTCCGGGACAGGGAATACGAGCAGTACTTC
TRBJ2-7	TRBV4-1	NA	NA	CASSQEGGRRDEQYF	TGCGCCAGCAGCCAAGAAGGTGGTAGGAGGGACGAGCAGTACTTC
TRBJ1-2	TRBV28	NA	NA	CTSSLQPGPTREGYTF	TGTACCAGCAGTTTACAGCCGGGCCCAACAAGGGAGGGCTACACCTTC
TRBJ2-2	TRBV27	NA	NA	CASSLSTGYSGELFF	TGTGCCAGCAGTTTATCGACAGGTTATTCCGGGGAGCTGTTTTTT
TRBJ2-5	TRBV13	NA	TRBD2	CASSLGNGGSRETQYF	TGTGCCAGCAGCTTAGGAAACGGCGGGAGCAGAGAGACCCAGTACTTC
TRBJ2-7	TRBV6-5	NA	TRBD1	CASTGTGSYEQYF	TGTGCCAGCACCGGGACAGGCTCCTACGAGCAGTACTTC
TRBJ2-1	TRBV6-5	NA	TRBD1	CASSPPGQASLRPFF	TGTGCCAGCAGCCCACCGGGACAGGCCTCCTTACGGCCGTTCTTC
TRBJ1-1	TRBV30	NA	NA	CAWSVSAGEAFF	TGTGCCTGGAGTGTCTCGGCGGGAGAAGCTTTCTTT
TRBJ1-2	TRBV2	NA	NA	CASSPAATDGYTF	TGTGCCAGCAGTCCGGCCGCAACAGATGGCTACACCTTC
TRBJ2-1	TRBV7-2	NA	TRBD2	CASSPPGGNEQFF	TGTGCCAGCAGCCCCCCGGGGGGGAATGAGCAGTTCTTC
TRBJ2-4	TRBV5-6	NA	NA	CASSLLAGSVAKNIQYF	TGTGCCAGCAGCTTGTTGGCAGGGTCGGTCGCCAAAAACATTCAGTACTTC
TRBJ1-1	TRBV11-2	few	NA	CARSKGTEAFF	TGTGCCAGATCGAAGGGGACTGAAGCTTTCTTT
TRBJ1-4	TRBV5-4	once	TRBD1	CASSFFRQGDLGTLNEKLFF	TGTGCCAGCAGCTTCTTTAGACAGGGGGACTTAGGAACTCTTAATGAAAAACTGTTTTTT
TRBJ1-4	TRBV28	NA	NA	CASSLKGTGKNQKLFF	TGTGCCAGCAGTTTAAAGGGTACAGGAAAGAATCAAAAACTGTTTTTT
TRBJ1-4	TRBV5-1	NA	TRBD1	CASSRRDREKLFF	TGCGCCAGCAGCCGCCGGGACAGAGAAAAACTGTTTTTT
TRBJ2-3	TRBV11-3	NA	TRBD1	CASSHRDRRSTDTQYF	TGTGCCAGCAGCCACCGGGACAGGCGTAGCACAGATACGCAGTATTTT
TRBJ2-3	TRBV7-9	few	TRBD2	CASSFGTSGSTDTQYF	TGTGCCAGCAGTTTTGGGACTAGCGGAAGCACAGATACGCAGTATTTT
TRBJ2-1	TRBV28	NA	TRBD2	CASSLYAGGPYNEQFF	TGTGCCAGCAGTTTGTACGCGGGAGGGCCTTACAATGAGCAGTTCTTC
TRBJ2-7	TRBV5-5	NA	NA	CASSLRTADYEQYF	TGTGCCAGCAGCTTACGGACAGCGGACTACGAGCAGTACTTC
TRBJ2-2	TRBV19	NA	TRBD2	CASSSQLAGGPGRELFF	TGTGCCAGTAGTTCCCAACTAGCGGGAGGGCCTGGCCGGGAGCTGTTTTTT
TRBJ1-1	TRBV28	NA	TRBD1	CASSFRTGNTEAFF	TGTGCCAGCAGTTTCAGGACAGGGAACACTGAAGCTTTCTTT
TRBJ2-5	TRBV15	NA	TRBD2	CATSGRLAGGPRETQYF	TGTGCCACCAGCGGCCGACTAGCGGGGGGGCCAAGGGAGACCCAGTACTTC
TRBJ2-2	TRBV7-6	NA	NA	CASSPYRGSGGGELFF	TGTGCCAGCAGCCCATACAGGGGATCCGGGGGCGGGGAGCTGTTTTTT
TRBJ2-1	TRBV2	NA	TRBD2	CATSGTTYDEQFF	TGTGCCACTTCCGGGACTACCTACGATGAGCAGTTCTTC
TRBJ1-2	TRBV19	NA	TRBD1	CASRPGTGYGYTF	TGTGCCAGTAGACCCGGGACAGGCTATGGCTACACCTTC
TRBJ1-1	TRBV6-1	NA	NA	CASSEGGLNTEAFF	TGTGCCAGCAGTGAAGGGGGCCTGAACACTGAAGCTTTCTTT
TRBJ1-4	TRBV28	NA	NA	CASSSGATNEKLFF	TGTGCCAGCAGTTCCGGGGCAACTAATGAAAAACTGTTTTTT
TRBJ1-4	TRBV28	NA	TRBD1	CASTTRRGQGDEKLFF	TGTGCCAGCACCACTCGCCGGGGACAGGGGGACGAAAAACTGTTTTTT
TRBJ1-5	TRBV6-1	NA	TRBD1	CASEPGQGETQPQHF	TGTGCCAGTGAACCGGGACAGGGCGAGACTCAGCCCCAGCATTTT
TRBJ2-5	TRBV28	few	TRBD2	CASSPRTSAFDETQYF	TGTGCCAGCAGCCCCCGGACTAGCGCCTTCGATGAGACCCAGTACTTC
TRBJ2-3	TRBV5-1	NA	TRBD2	CASSSGTSASTDTQYF	TGCGCCAGCAGCTCCGGGACTAGCGCGAGCACAGATACGCAGTATTTT
TRBJ2-7	TRBV10-3	NA	NA	CAISEPSSYEQYF	TGTGCCATCAGTGAACCTAGCTCCTACGAGCAGTACTTC
TRBJ1-1	TRBV12-5	few	NA	CASGLVLSAGGHTEAFF	TGTGCTAGTGGTTTGGTACTCTCTGCTGGAGGGCACACTGAAGCTTTCTTT
TRBJ1-5	TRBV28	NA	NA	CASRWPGNQPQHF	TGTGCCAGCAGGTGGCCAGGGAATCAGCCCCAGCATTTT
TRBJ2-1	TRBV5-6	NA	TRBD2	CASSNDASGGAYNEQFF	TGTGCCAGCAGCAATGATGCTAGCGGGGGGGCGTACAATGAGCAGTTCTTC
TRBJ1-1	TRBV28	NA	NA	CASSQGRRRANTEAFF	TGTGCCAGCAGCCAAGGGAGGAGGAGGGCGAACACTGAAGCTTTCTTT
TRBJ1-1	TRBV5-5	NA	NA	CASSLDYGTEAFF	TGTGCCAGCAGCCTGGATTACGGCACTGAAGCTTTCTTT
TRBJ2-5	TRBV18	NA	NA	CASSPSEEETQYF	TGTGCCAGCTCACCATCTGAGGAAGAGACCCAGTACTTC
TRBJ1-5	TRBV7-9	NA	TRBD1	CASRRQGIDQPQHF	TGTGCCAGCCGCCGACAGGGGATAGATCAGCCCCAGCATTTT
TRBJ1-6	TRBV9	NA	TRBD1	CASSAPGQGLNSPLHF	TGTGCCAGCAGCGCACCGGGACAGGGGTTAAATTCACCCCTCCACTTT
TRBJ2-6	TRBV5-6	few	NA	CASSLGNFARATGANVLTF	TGTGCCAGCAGCTTGGGAAATTTCGCCAGGGCAACTGGGGCCAACGTCCTGACTTTC
TRBJ2-2	TRBV7-9	once	TRBD1	CASGARQGTGELFF	TGTGCCAGCGGCGCCCGACAGGGTACCGGGGAGCTGTTTTTT
TRBJ2-7	TRBV6-5	NA	TRBD1	CATTGQSYEQYF	TGTGCCACCACGGGACAGAGCTACGAGCAGTACTTC
TRBJ2-5	TRBV18	NA	NA	CASSSQETQYF	TGTGCCAGCTCATCGCAAGAGACCCAGTACTTC
TRBJ2-2	TRBV11-1	NA	NA	CASSPSDTGELFF	TGTGCCAGCAGCCCTTCTGACACCGGGGAGCTGTTTTTT
TRBJ2-1	TRBV7-3	NA	NA	CASSLIAGQDNEQFF	TGTGCCAGCAGCTTAATTGCGGGGCAAGACAATGAGCAGTTCTTC
TRBJ1-1	TRBV5-1	NA	NA	CASSFGWGENTEAFF	TGCGCCAGCAGCTTTGGGTGGGGGGAGAACACTGAAGCTTTCTTT